This T cell receptor beta chain was profiled in a study of vaccination effects on CD4 cells after COVID-19. The assay was immunoSEQ multiplex PCR, and TCRdb's table has in-frame clones only and misses some. The sample lists 20,000 to 25,000 clones, about four fifths seen once, with roughly 6% in the top ten. The CDR3 loop spans 16 amino acids. V was trimmed by 1 base and J by 2 bases, leaving 12 bases between them. Germline CDR1 is LNHNV and CDR2 is YYDKDF (reference sequence). With regard to this clone: Its antigen is not identified.

Antigen-specific CD4+ T cells were expanded with viral peptide pools in the ViraFEST assay before sequencing. Investigators separated out CD4+ T cells once more than nine days of culture had passed. All study participants received two doses of BNT162b2 or mRNA-1273 vaccine. The chain links TRBV15 to TRBJ1-5; D may be TRBD1 (5 bases). This receptor was taken from a human donor who received a COVID-19 vaccine. Some clones in this sample may be carry-over from other donors' samples. The input for sequencing was CD4+ T cells from PBMCs cultured with SARS-CoV-2 spike peptides, taken after COVID-19 vaccination. The CDR3 loop reads CATSRVGRGGNQPQHF. The CDR3 nucleotides are TGTGCCACCAGCAGAGTAGGAAGGGGTGGCAATCAGCCCCAGCATTTT.